The 10 T cell receptor beta chains given below trace back to one sample, sequenced in a study of T cells in tumors after PD-1 blockade. TCRdb's copy holds only in-frame clones and misses some; the assay was immunoSEQ multiplex PCR. The table includes more than 40,000 clones, 70% to 85% detected once. Source: PBMCs, taken before anti-PD-1 therapy. Receptors were obtained from a human donor with advanced basal cell or squamous cell carcinoma (not recorded which).

This clone showed up just a few times. The genes are TRBV3-1 (or the pseudogene TRBV3-2) and TRBJ2-1; no reliable D call. The V gene lost 0 bases and the J gene lost 7 bases, with 16 bases spanning the gap. This CDR3 is built from 16 residues. Germline V CDR1 and CDR2: LGHDT, YNNKEL (reference sequence). Written as DNA, the CDR3 is TGTGCCAGCAGCCAAGATCTCGGGCTAGTTGGAAATGAGCAGTTCTTC. Encoded protein: CASSQDLGLVGNEQFF.

This chain links TRBV5-4 with TRBJ2-5; TRBD1 aligns across 10 bases. This CDR3 spans 16 amino acids. Germline lookup yields CDR1 SGHNT and CDR2 YYREEE (reference sequence). V dropped 5 bases and J dropped 5; count of bases not matched to a gene: 12. This CDR3 reads CASRSGSGQGWETQYF. The CDR3 DNA reads TGTGCCAGCAGGTCCGGTTCGGGACAGGGGTGGGAGACCCAGTACTTC.

This clone was found a few times. The rearrangement links TRBV19 to TRBJ1-1; 8 nucleotides agree with TRBD1. The CDR3 spans 16 residues. CDR1 and CDR2 (germline): LNHDA, SQIVND (reference sequence). Trimming cost V 4 bases and J 10 bases; bases outside gene matches: 17. The CDR3 nucleotides are TGTGCCAGTAGTACCTACGCGGACAGGGCTAGTGGCGGAGCTTTCTTT. Amino acids: CASSTYADRASGGAFF. Full variable domain (outside the CDR3, taken from reference TRBV19 and TRBJ1-1): DGGITQSPKYLFRKEGQNVTLSCEQNLNHDAMYWYRQDPGQGLRLIYYSQIVNDFQKGDIAEGYSVSREKKESFPLTVTSAQKNPTAFYLCASSTYADRASGGAFFGQGTRLTVV.

This clone turned up a few times. The genes are TRBV5-1 and TRBJ2-1, with 14 bases matching TRBD2. Germline CDR1 reads SGHRS; CDR2 reads YFSETQ. The J segment lost 7 bases and the V segment lost 5 bases, leaving 5 bases of the junction unmatched. The CDR3 extends over 15 amino acids. The CDR3 coding sequence is TGCGCCAGCAGGGCCGGGACTAGCGGGAGTAATGAGCAGTTCTTC. Its translation: CASRAGTSGSNEQFF. The full variable domain, in which reference TRBV5-1 and TRBJ2-1 provide the parts outside the CDR3, is KAGVTQTPRYLIKTRGQQVTLSCSPISGHRSVSWYQQTPGQGLQFLFEYFSETQRNKGNFPGRFSGRQFSNSRSEMNVSTLELGDSALYLCASRAGTSGSNEQFFGPGTRLTVL.

CDR3 in amino acids: CASSIDPAPQHF. The CDR3 bases are TGTGCCAGTAGTATAGATCCAGCTCCCCAGCATTTT. J is TRBJ1-5 and V is TRBV19; D unclear. This CDR3 has 12 amino acids. The V gene lost 0 bases and the J gene lost 10 bases, with 7 bases spanning the gap. Germline CDR1 is LNHDA and CDR2 is SQIVND (reference sequence).

The chain uses TRBV7-8 and TRBJ2-3; D gene unclear. Trimming cost V 4 bases and J 6 bases, with 5 bases left between them. The germline CDR1 and CDR2 sequences are SGHVS and FQNEAQ. The CDR3 extends over 11 amino acids. This CDR3 is CASSYTDTQYF. The CDR3 DNA sequence: TGTGCCAGCAGCTATACGGATACGCAGTATTTT.

The chain couples TRBV13 to TRBJ1-4, with unresolved D. Germline lookup yields CDR1 PRHDT and CDR2 FYEKMQ (reference sequence). Trimming shortened V by 6 bases and J by 3 bases, and 14 bases separated the two germline ends. The CDR3 sequence is 15 residues long. The DNA of the CDR3 is TGTGCCAGCAGGTCCGGCCGGGGATCTAATGAAAAACTGTTTTTT. It is translated as CASRSGRGSNEKLFF.

The rearrangement links TRBV5-6 to TRBJ1-1; D may be TRBD1 (5 bases). This CDR3 spans 14 amino acids. Germline V lookup: CDR1 SGHDT, CDR2 YYEEEE. V lost 0 bases, J lost 5 bases, and 11 bases lay in between. The CDR3 loop reads CASSLDVGETEAFF. The DNA of the CDR3 is TGTGCCAGCAGCTTGGACGTGGGGGAGACTGAAGCTTTCTTT.

CDR3 in DNA: TGTGCCAGCAGCCCGACAGAGCGCCTAAATCAGCCCCAGCATTTT. The encoded protein is CASSPTERLNQPQHF. The rearrangement uses TRBV4-2 and TRBJ1-5; TRBD1 might be the D (5 bases). Trimming removed 4 bases from V and 4 bases from J, with 14 bases in between. This CDR3 has 15 amino acids. In germline, CDR1 is LGHNA, CDR2 YNFKEQ.

CDR3: CATMDTSNTGELFF. The CDR3 region has the DNA TGCGCCACCATGGACACTTCGAACACCGGGGAGCTGTTTTTT. The V and J genes are TRBV5-1 and TRBJ2-2; TRBD1 might be the D (5 bases). The germline gives CDR1 SGHRS, CDR2 YFSETQ. The CDR3 sequence is 14 residues long. Trimming shortened V by 9 bases and J by 0 bases, and 12 bases separated the two germline ends.